This TCR beta chain was retrieved from a study of tumor and adjacent non-tumor tissue in lung cancer. Study-level information: There were approximately twelve adenocarcinoma, a couple of squamous cell carcinoma and 1 small cell lung cancer cases. The patients, roughly 9 men and 5 women, were about 31 to 85 with stage I to III disease.

The library came from three nested PCR rounds adapted from ARM-PCR protocols. Via MiXCR, TCRdb re-called the multiplex PCR reads, giving one row per CDR3 protein. There are roughly 220,000 distinct CDR3 sequences in the sample; 60% to 85% occur only once, and approximately 25% lies in the top ten. Germline CDR1 reads MNHEY; CDR2 reads SVGAGI. CDR3 size: 14 residues. Germline trimming cut 6 bases from V and 2 bases from J; bases unmatched to any gene: 5. This sample's RNA came from whole unsorted tissue. The source of this sequence is a man aged 60 to 69 with non-small cell lung cancer. V is TRBV6-5 and J is TRBJ1-2; 8 positions agree with TRBD1. Sequenced sample: lung tumor tissue. In nucleotides, the CDR3 is TGTGCCAGCAGGCCGACAGGGGCGAACTATGGCTACACCTTC. Its protein is CASRPTGANYGYTF.